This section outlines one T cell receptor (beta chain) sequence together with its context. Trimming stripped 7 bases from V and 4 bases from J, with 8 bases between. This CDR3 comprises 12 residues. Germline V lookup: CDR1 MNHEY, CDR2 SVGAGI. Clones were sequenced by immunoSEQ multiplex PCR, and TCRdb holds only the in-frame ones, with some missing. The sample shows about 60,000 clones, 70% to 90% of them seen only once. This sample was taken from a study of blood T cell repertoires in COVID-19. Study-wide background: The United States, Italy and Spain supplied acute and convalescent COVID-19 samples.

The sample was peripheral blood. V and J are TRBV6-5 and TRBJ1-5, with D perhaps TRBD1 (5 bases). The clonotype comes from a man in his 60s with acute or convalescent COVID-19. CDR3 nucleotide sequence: TGTGCCAGCACTCAGGGAAATCAGCCCCAGCATTTT. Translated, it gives CASTQGNQPQHF.